This T cell receptor beta chain was found in a study of regulatory T cells in long-lasting Graves disease. According to the study, TCR beta libraries were built with iRepertoire HTBI primers and CDR3-region Arm-PCR. TCRdb called the multiplex PCR reads again in MiXCR, with one record for every CDR3 protein. The table records about 440,000 distinct CDR3 sequences, about 15% of them present only once. Noted time point: newly diagnosed GD, antithyroid drugs for less than 3 months. Extracted RNA from PBMCs served as the source of the TCR library. American Thyroid Association guidelines were used to diagnose Graves' disease. At least ten counts were recorded for this clonotype. With V trimmed by 6 bases and J by 6 bases, 5 bases remained unmatched. This CDR3 has 13 residues. Germline CDR1 and CDR2: MNHNS and SASEGT. This sample was shared with a second study, whose subject was T cells in Graves' hyperthyroidism and ophthalmopathy.

The chain couples TRBV6-1 to TRBJ1-1, with 9 nucleotides matching TRBD1. Sample: peripheral blood mononuclear cells (PBMCs), taken at new diagnosis, from a patient treated with antithyroid drugs. The TCR was taken from a woman aged 30 to 39 with Graves disease. CDR3 amino acids: CASRLGTGPEAFF. In DNA, the CDR3 is TGTGCCAGCAGACTCGGGACAGGGCCTGAAGCTTTCTTT.